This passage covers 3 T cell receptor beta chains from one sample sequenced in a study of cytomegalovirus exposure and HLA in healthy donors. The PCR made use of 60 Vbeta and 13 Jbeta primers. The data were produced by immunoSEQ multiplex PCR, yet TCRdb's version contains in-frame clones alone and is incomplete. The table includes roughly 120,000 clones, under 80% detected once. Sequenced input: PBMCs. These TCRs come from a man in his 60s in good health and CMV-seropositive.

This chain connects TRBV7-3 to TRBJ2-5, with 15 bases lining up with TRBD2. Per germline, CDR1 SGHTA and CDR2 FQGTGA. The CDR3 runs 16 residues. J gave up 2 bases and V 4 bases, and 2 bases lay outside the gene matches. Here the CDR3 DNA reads TGTGCCAGCAGCTCCGGACTAGCGGGGGGGCAAGAGACCCAGTACTTC. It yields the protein CASSSGLAGGQETQYF.

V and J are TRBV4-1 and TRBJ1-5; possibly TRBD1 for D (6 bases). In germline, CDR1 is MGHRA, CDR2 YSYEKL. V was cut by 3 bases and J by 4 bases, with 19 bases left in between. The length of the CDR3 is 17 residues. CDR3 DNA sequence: TGCGCCAGCAGCCAGGGGGGGGCAGCGGGGGCAAATCAGCCCCAGCATTTT. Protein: CASSQGGAAGANQPQHF.

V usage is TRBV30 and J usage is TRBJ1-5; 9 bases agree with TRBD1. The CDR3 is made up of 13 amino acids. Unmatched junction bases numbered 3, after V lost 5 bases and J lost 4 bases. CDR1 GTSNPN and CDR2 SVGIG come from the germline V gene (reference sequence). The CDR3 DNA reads TGTGCCTGGGCGGGACAGGGAAATCAGCCCCAGCATTTT. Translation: CAWAGQGNQPQHF.